These 18 T cell receptor beta chains came from one sample sequenced in a study of shared clonotypes between healthy human individuals. Method: immunoSEQ multiplex PCR; TCRdb's copy keeps in-frame clones and lacks some. This sample carries about 2.4 million clones, over 85% of them seen once, and the ten largest clones take more than 0.35%. Sequencing input: naive CD4+ T cells from PBMCs. Regarding subset: CD45RA+ positively selected. The receptors were sampled from a man younger than 35 in good health. Some clones in this sample may be carry-over from other donors' samples.

The J gene is TRBJ1-4, the V gene TRBV11-2, with 7 positions matching TRBD1. After removal of 6 bases from V and 3 bases from J, the junction contained 4 bases not matched to a gene. Per the germline V gene, CDR1 is SGHAT and CDR2 is FQNNGV. This CDR3 comprises 14 residues. The DNA for the CDR3 is TGTGCCAGCAGGAGTACAGGGGCTAATGAAAAACTGTTTTTT. This codes for CASRSTGANEKLFF.

This chain uses TRBV7-9 with TRBJ2-1, with 8 nucleotides matching TRBD2. Trimming at V came to 0 bases and at J to 6 bases, leaving 4 bases not matched to a gene. This CDR3 has 15 amino acids. Per the germline V gene, CDR1 is SEHNR and CDR2 is FQNEAQ (reference sequence). CDR3 sequence reads: CASSLAGLGGNEQFF. DNA of the CDR3: TGTGCCAGCAGCTTAGCGGGACTAGGGGGCAATGAGCAGTTCTTC.

This chain joins TRBV5-1 and TRBJ2-1; possible D gene TRBD2, 6 bases. This CDR3 spans 13 amino acids. V was cut by 4 bases and J by 6 bases, with 11 bases left in between. Germline lookup yields CDR1 SGHRS and CDR2 YFSETQ. The CDR3 reads CASSAGTSNEQFF. The CDR3 DNA follows: TGCGCCAGCAGCGCCGGGACTTCCAATGAGCAGTTCTTC.

The chain combines TRBV18 with TRBJ1-2, with D possibly TRBD1 on 6 matching bases. In germline, CDR1 is KGHSH, CDR2 LQKENI. This CDR3 has 14 residues. V gave up 6 bases and J gave up 1 base, with 12 bases separating them. CDR3 nucleotide sequence: TGTGCCAGCTCCCTCTTGGACAGTAACTATGGCTACACCTTC. Protein product: CASSLLDSNYGYTF.

CDR3 DNA sequence: TGTGCCTGGAGGTGGCCTAGCGGGGAGACCCAGTACTTC. Translation gives CAWRWPSGETQYF. The V and J genes are TRBV30 and TRBJ2-5; 8 nucleotides align to TRBD2. Per the germline V gene, CDR1 is GTSNPN and CDR2 is SVGIG (reference sequence). Trimming took 3 bases from V and 5 from J; bases not matched to a gene: 5. This CDR3 is built from 13 residues. Supplemented by reference TRBV30 and TRBJ2-5, the full variable domain reads SQTIHQWPATLVQPVGSPLSLECTVEGTSNPNLYWYRQAAGRGLQLLFYSVGIGQISSEVPQNLSASRPQDRQFILSSKKLLLSDSGFYLCAWRWPSGETQYFGPGTRLLVL.

Concerning this clone: The same CDR3 can be traced to other DNA sequences in this sample. The chain joins TRBV5-4 to TRBJ2-3; 8 bases align to TRBD1. This CDR3 comprises 14 residues. Germline V gives CDR1 SGHNT, CDR2 YYREEE (reference sequence). Trimming removed 4 bases from V and 6 bases from J; junction bases left unmatched: 7. This chain's CDR3 is CASSIGQGTDTQYF. CDR3 sequence (DNA): TGTGCCAGCAGCATCGGACAGGGAACGGATACGCAGTATTTT.

The chain is built from TRBV7-2 and TRBJ1-2; D unclear. The V and J ends lost 4 bases and 4 bases respectively, with 10 bases between them. The V gene's germline CDR1 is SGHTA and CDR2 FQGNSA. This CDR3 spans 13 amino acids. The CDR3 sequence is CASSYYTSYGYTF. CDR3 nucleotides: TGTGCCAGCAGCTACTATACGAGCTATGGCTACACCTTC.

This chain connects TRBV28 to TRBJ1-5; possible D gene TRBD1, 6 bases. The V and J ends lost 6 bases and 5 bases respectively, with 17 bases between them. This CDR3 has 15 residues. From germline, CDR1 is MDHEN and CDR2 SYDVKM. As DNA, the CDR3 is TGTGCCAGCAGCCCCACAGGGATAGGGGATCAGCCCCAGCATTTT. The encoded protein is CASSPTGIGDQPQHF.

The genes are TRBV6-6 and TRBJ2-1, with 9 bases that match TRBD2. Germline V lookup: CDR1 MNHNY, CDR2 SVGAGI (reference sequence). The CDR3 extends over 14 amino acids. V lost 6 bases to trimming and J lost 3 bases; unmatched junction nucleotides: 3. CDR3 coding DNA: TGTGCCAGCAGCCGACTAGCGGACTACAATGAGCAGTTCTTC. Translation: CASSRLADYNEQFF.

CDR3 sequence: CASSPTGVSHYGYTF. The CDR3, as DNA: TGTGCCAGCAGCCCAACAGGGGTTTCTCACTATGGCTACACCTTC. The chain links TRBV7-9 to TRBJ1-2; 7 bases are a match to TRBD1. V lost 5 bases and J lost 3; bases outside the gene matches: 9. This CDR3 has 15 amino acids. Germline V gene lookup returns CDR1 SEHNR and CDR2 FQNEAQ (reference sequence).

The CDR3 region is CASSLRLGGAGELFF. The CDR3 DNA follows: TGTGCCAGCAGCTTGCGCTTGGGAGGGGCCGGGGAGCTGTTTTTT. V and J are TRBV5-4 and TRBJ2-2, with 7 bases lining up with TRBD2. The V gene's germline CDR1 is SGHNT and CDR2 YYREEE (reference sequence). This CDR3 is 15 amino acids long. Trimming cost V 1 base and J 6 bases; bases outside gene matches: 6.

As to this clone: Other nucleotide sequences in the sample specify the same CDR3. The V gene is TRBV7-3, the J gene TRBJ2-1; D is possibly TRBD2 (5 bases). The germline V gene encodes CDR1 SGHTA and CDR2 FQGTGA. V was trimmed by 2 bases and J by 2 bases, leaving 7 bases between them. The CDR3 sequence is 14 residues long. The CDR3 spells CASSLLAPYNEQFF. CDR3 DNA: TGTGCCAGCAGCTTACTAGCCCCCTACAATGAGCAGTTCTTC.

This CDR3 reads CASSPEVLDGYTF. The CDR3 DNA reads as TGTGCCAGCTCACCAGAGGTTCTGGATGGCTACACCTTC. This chain links TRBV18 with TRBJ1-2; D is ambiguous. The length of the CDR3 is 13 residues. Germline V gene lookup returns CDR1 KGHSH and CDR2 LQKENI. Trimming removed 2 bases at V and 6 bases at J, with 10 bases between.

The rearrangement links TRBV18 to TRBJ1-1; the match to TRBD1 covers 8 bases. J gave up 3 bases and V 3 bases, and 3 bases lay outside the gene matches. Germline V gene data show CDR1 as KGHSH and CDR2 as LQKENI. The CDR3 covers 14 residues. The CDR3 bases are TGTGCCAGCTCACCCCAGACAGGGGACACTGAAGCTTTCTTT. Its protein product is CASSPQTGDTEAFF.

The chain uses TRBV9 and TRBJ2-3; D uncertain. CDR3 length equals 14 residues. V was pared by 1 base and J by 3 bases, with 9 bases between. Germline CDR1 SGDLS, CDR2 YYNGEE. The CDR3 region has the DNA TGTGCCAGCAGCGTATTGTGGGATACAGATACGCAGTATTTT. Amino acid sequence: CASSVLWDTDTQYF.

As concerns this clone: One end of the junction is discordant with germline, which a read error may explain. The chain recombines TRBV5-6 with TRBJ2-2; 8 bases are shared with TRBD1. CDR3 length equals 17 residues. CDR1 SGHDT and CDR2 YYEEEE come from the germline V gene. DNA for the CDR3: TGTGCCAGCAGCATCCACCCGACAGGGGCAAACACCGGGGAGCCGTTTTTT. Translating it yields CASSIHPTGANTGEPFF.

The count of this clone is one. The V call is TRBV6-1, the J call TRBJ1-5; 9 nucleotides align to TRBD1. Germline values: CDR1 MNHNS, CDR2 SASEGT. This CDR3 has 15 amino acids. The V and J ends lost 4 bases and 9 bases, in that order; junction bases with no gene match: 10. CDR3 nucleotide sequence: TGTGCCAGCAGTGGGTCGGACAGGGGTATAATGCCCCAGCATTTT. Its translation is CASSGSDRGIMPQHF.

The V and J genes are TRBV6-5 and TRBJ2-7; D gene uncertain. Germline CDR1 reads MNHEY; CDR2 reads SVGAGI. The CDR3 consists of 15 residues. V was cut by 6 bases and J by 2 bases, with 17 bases left in between. As DNA, the CDR3 is TGTGCCAGCAGCCCTGGGAAAATAGGGACCTACGAGCAGTACTTC. This sequence encodes CASSPGKIGTYEQYF.